A selection of T cell receptor beta chains follows, all from one sample in a study of T cell repertoires in aging, cancer and after chemotherapy. TCRdb passed the multiplex PCR reads through MiXCR, listing each CDR3 protein once. The sample lists 1,400 or so distinct CDR3 sequences, approximately 67% occurring once. Material for sequencing was blood. These receptors all come from a human donor with a blood cancer. The CDR3 runs from the conserved cysteine through the conserved F or W. The D gene is left open where the match is weak. Size is omitted from some rows. Given values are once, few, many or a class for expanded clones.

J: TRBJ2-6
size: NA
V: TRBV7-9
D: NA
CDR3: CASSWRVEDIDF
DNA: TGTGCCAGCAGCTGGAGGGTGGAGGACATTGATTTC

J: TRBJ2-2
size: medium-sized
V: TRBV19
D: NA
CDR3: CASSILRGPNTGELFF
DNA: TGTGCCAGTAGTATACTGCGTGGCCCCAACACCGGGGAGCTGTTTTTT

J: TRBJ1-1
size: NA
V: TRBV6-1
D: TRBD1
CDR3: CASRERDSPALNTEAFF
DNA: TGTGCCAGCAGGGAGAGGGACAGCCCTGCGTTGAACACTGAAGCTTTCTTT

J: TRBJ1-2
size: NA
V: TRBV5-4
D: TRBD1
CDR3: CASSVQGSYGYTF
DNA: TGTGCCAGCAGCGTACAGGGGTCCTATGGCTACACCTTC

J: TRBJ2-5
size: NA
V: TRBV12-3/TRBV12-4
D: NA
CDR3: CASSYRRGYQETQYF
DNA: TGTGCCAGCAGTTACCGGAGGGGATACCAAGAGACCCAGTACTTC

J: TRBJ2-2
size: NA
V: TRBV11-1
D: NA
CDR3: CASTNRGDHTGELFF
DNA: TGTGCCAGCACCAATCGTGGGGATCACACCGGGGAGCTGTTTTTT

J: TRBJ1-6
size: few
V: TRBV6-2/TRBV6-3
D: TRBD1
CDR3: CASSPGQGTNSPLHF
DNA: TGTGCCAGCAGTCCCGGACAGGGGACTAATTCACCCCTCCACTTT

J: TRBJ2-1
size: once
V: TRBV7-9
D: NA
CDR3: CASSLGVLYREEQFF
DNA: TGTGCCAGCAGCTTAGGGGTGCTATACAGGGAGGAGCAGTTCTTC

J: TRBJ2-6
size: medium-sized
V: TRBV19
D: NA
CDR3: CASSIGDSGANVLTF
DNA: TGTGCCAGTAGTATTGGGGACTCTGGGGCCAACGTCCTGACTTTC

J: TRBJ1-5
size: few
V: TRBV19
D: NA
CDR3: CASTPLGAQPQHF
DNA: TGTGCCAGTACCCCCCTGGGCGCTCAGCCCCAGCATTTT

J: TRBJ2-7
size: few
V: TRBV19
D: TRBD2
CDR3: CASSWTSVGEQYF
DNA: TGTGCCAGTAGTTGGACTAGCGTAGGCGAGCAGTACTTC

J: TRBJ1-1
size: once
V: TRBV7-4
D: NA
CDR3: CASSLNRRRPYTEAFF
DNA: TGTGCCAGCAGCTTAAACAGGCGCAGACCTTACACTGAAGCTTTCTTT

J: TRBJ2-2
size: NA
V: TRBV7-4
D: NA
CDR3: CASSPRQEHRELFF
DNA: TGTGCCAGCAGCCCTCGGCAGGAACACCGGGAGCTGTTTTTT

J: TRBJ1-6
size: NA
V: TRBV15
D: NA
CDR3: CATSRDFRSGSPLHF
DNA: TGTGCCACCAGCAGAGATTTCAGGTCGGGTTCACCCCTCCACTTT

J: TRBJ1-5
size: NA
V: TRBV19
D: NA
CDR3: CATNARDNQPQHF
DNA: TGTGCCACAAATGCTCGGGACAATCAGCCCCAGCATTTT

J: TRBJ2-1
size: few
V: TRBV19
D: TRBD1
CDR3: CASSIATGNEQFF
DNA: TGTGCCAGTAGTATCGCGACAGGGAATGAGCAGTTCTTC

J: TRBJ2-3
size: few
V: TRBV30
D: NA
CDR3: CAWSVPRAYTQYF
DNA: TGTGCCTGGAGTGTACCCAGGGCATATACGCAGTATTTT

J: TRBJ2-7
size: once
V: TRBV7-6
D: NA
CDR3: CASSPLSSGTEDTYEQYF
DNA: TGTGCCAGCAGCCCACTCTCGTCCGGGACGGAAGATACCTACGAGCAGTACTTC

J: TRBJ2-1
size: NA
V: TRBV15
D: NA
CDR3: CATSRETAYNEQFF
DNA: TGTGCCACCAGCAGAGAGACAGCATACAATGAGCAGTTCTTC

J: TRBJ2-1
size: once
V: TRBV5-3
D: NA
CDR3: CARRPNPLRYNEQFF
DNA: TGTGCCAGAAGACCAAATCCTTTACGCTACAATGAGCAGTTCTTC

J: TRBJ2-5
size: NA
V: TRBV6-2/TRBV6-3
D: TRBD1
CDR3: CASSYSGQRQETQYF
DNA: TGTGCCAGCAGTTACTCGGGACAGAGACAAGAGACCCAGTACTTC

J: TRBJ2-3
size: NA
V: TRBV19
D: TRBD2
CDR3: CASSLYWGGEYSTDTQYF
DNA: TGTGCCAGTAGCCTATACTGGGGGGGGGAATATAGCACAGATACGCAGTATTTT

J: TRBJ2-6
size: NA
V: TRBV19
D: NA
CDR3: CAARTPGEANVLTF
DNA: TGTGCCGCCAGGACGCCCGGGGAGGCCAACGTCCTGACTTTC

J: TRBJ1-2
size: NA
V: TRBV6-1
D: TRBD1
CDR3: CASPPPDRDYGYTF
DNA: TGTGCCAGCCCTCCCCCGGACAGGGACTATGGCTACACCTTC

J: TRBJ2-1
size: NA
V: TRBV19
D: TRBD1
CDR3: CASRSWDRSYNEQFF
DNA: TGTGCCAGTAGGTCGTGGGACAGGTCCTACAATGAGCAGTTCTTC

J: TRBJ2-1
size: NA
V: TRBV20-1
D: NA
CDR3: CSATRKLSYNEQFF
DNA: TGCAGTGCCACCCGAAAGCTCTCCTACAATGAGCAGTTCTTC

J: TRBJ2-1
size: NA
V: TRBV6-2/TRBV6-3
D: TRBD2
CDR3: CASSPSGAYNEQFF
DNA: TGTGCCAGCAGTCCTAGCGGGGCCTACAATGAGCAGTTCTTC

J: TRBJ1-2
size: NA
V: TRBV29-1
D: TRBD1
CDR3: CSVGQGADYTF
DNA: TGCAGCGTTGGACAGGGGGCTGACTACACCTTC

J: TRBJ1-1
size: NA
V: TRBV18
D: NA
CDR3: CASSPTTANTEAFF
DNA: TGTGCCAGCTCACCTACCACGGCGAACACTGAAGCTTTCTTT

J: TRBJ2-7
size: once
V: TRBV18
D: NA
CDR3: CASSPPETYEQYF
DNA: TGTGCCAGCTCACCCCCAGAAACCTACGAGCAGTACTTC

J: TRBJ1-6
size: NA
V: TRBV13
D: NA
CDR3: CASRSTGLLNSPLHF
DNA: TGTGCCAGCAGATCCACCGGGCTTCTTAATTCACCCCTCCACTTT

J: TRBJ1-1
size: NA
V: TRBV19
D: NA
CDR3: CASSISLVTNTEAFF
DNA: TGTGCCAGTAGTATAAGTCTAGTTACGAACACTGAAGCTTTCTTT

J: TRBJ1-5
size: NA
V: TRBV19
D: NA
CDR3: CANNDITQPQHF
DNA: TGTGCCAATAACGATATTACTCAGCCCCAGCATTTT

J: TRBJ2-2
size: NA
V: TRBV5-4
D: TRBD2
CDR3: CASSSSGLAGGRGSGELFF
DNA: TGTGCCAGCAGCTCGTCCGGACTAGCGGGGGGCCGAGGTTCCGGGGAGCTGTTTTTT

J: TRBJ2-3
size: once
V: TRBV10-3
D: TRBD2
CDR3: CAIKREGRGDTQYF
DNA: TGTGCCATCAAGCGGGAGGGCCGCGGAGATACGCAGTATTTT